This entry lists 26 T cell receptor beta chains sequenced from one sample in a study of T cell changes during pregnancy in multiple sclerosis. Data came from immunoSEQ multiplex PCR; TCRdb stores just in-frame clones and leaves some out. The profile covers 45,000 or so clones, with about 96% appearing a single time and 0.85% to 1% taken by the ten largest. Specimen: peripheral blood, collected in the second trimester of pregnancy. The receptors come from a female donor with multiple sclerosis, enrolled in a pregnancy study.

CDR3 residues: CASSPTGGTEAFF. The CDR3 coding sequence is TGTGCCAGCAGCCCGACAGGGGGCACTGAAGCTTTCTTT. The chain has TRBV7-2 and TRBJ1-1; 9 nucleotides line up with TRBD1. V dropped 5 bases and J dropped 4; count of bases not matched to a gene: 2. The germline CDR1 and CDR2 sequences are SGHTA and FQGNSA. The CDR3 spans 13 residues.

The chain joins TRBV5-1 to TRBJ2-1, with TRBD2 identical over 7 bases. The CDR3 loop spans 14 amino acids. Germline V gene lookup returns CDR1 SGHRS and CDR2 YFSETQ. J gave up 1 base and V 3 bases, and 1 base lay outside the gene matches. The DNA for the CDR3 is TGCGCCAGCAGCTCTAGCGGTTCCTACAATGAGCAGTTCTTC. Its translation is CASSSSGSYNEQFF. Based on the CDR3 plus reference TRBV5-1 and TRBJ2-1, the full variable domain is KAGVTQTPRYLIKTRGQQVTLSCSPISGHRSVSWYQQTPGQGLQFLFEYFSETQRNKGNFPGRFSGRQFSNSRSEMNVSTLELGDSALYLCASSSSGSYNEQFFGPGTRLTVL.

This rearrangement joins TRBV5-1 to TRBJ1-5, with D perhaps TRBD1 (5 bases). CDR3 length equals 14 residues. Between the trimmed V and J ends, which lost 0 bases and 4 bases, there was a span of 8 bases. The germline gives CDR1 SGHRS, CDR2 YFSETQ. The DNA of the CDR3 is TGCGCCAGCAGCTTGGACGGGGGGAATCAGCCCCAGCATTTT. Translation: CASSLDGGNQPQHF.

This clone was recorded once. The J gene is TRBJ2-1, the V gene TRBV11-2; D remains ambiguous. V lost 2 bases and J 6 bases, leaving 8 bases between the germline ends. The CDR3 has 13 amino acids. Per the germline V gene, CDR1 is SGHAT and CDR2 is FQNNGV. Written as DNA, the CDR3 is TGTGCCAGCAGCTTATTAGTCCGCAATGAGCAGTTCTTC. It specifies CASSLLVRNEQFF.

This clone was counted once. V is TRBV9 and J is TRBJ1-2, with 9 bases that match TRBD1. The CDR3 runs to 14 residues. The germline CDR1 and CDR2 sequences are SGDLS and YYNGEE. V trimming: 4 bases; J trimming: 4 bases; junction bases outside the gene matches: 5. CDR3 coding DNA: TGTGCCAGCAGCCACAGGGGGCCGGGCTATGGCTACACCTTC. Protein product: CASSHRGPGYGYTF.

The table lists this clone with a count of one. The chain combines TRBV28 with TRBJ2-3; 7 bases are a match to TRBD1. CDR1 and CDR2 (germline): MDHEN, SYDVKM. This CDR3 has 18 residues. V shed 5 bases and J 2 bases; nucleotides not matched to a gene: 16. The CDR3 region is CASSGRTGTRGYTDTQYF. CDR3 coding DNA: TGTGCCAGCAGTGGGCGGACAGGTACGAGGGGGTACACAGATACGCAGTATTTT.

This clone was picked up one time. The CDR3 sequence is CASSQGAGGSYGYTF. The CDR3 nucleotides are TGTGCCAGCAGCCAAGGGGCAGGGGGCAGCTATGGCTACACCTTC. This sequence joins TRBV14 and TRBJ1-2; 8 nucleotides match TRBD1. From germline, CDR1 is SGHDN and CDR2 FVKESK. J was trimmed by 4 bases and V by 1 base; bases with no gene match: 5. There are 15 residues in the CDR3.

This sequence joins TRBV5-1 and TRBJ2-2; 7 bases map to TRBD1. The trim removed 3 bases at V and 6 bases at J, leaving 8 bases unmatched. The CDR3 runs 15 residues. In germline, CDR1 is SGHRS, CDR2 YFSETQ. CDR3 protein: CASSSSTGIAGELFF. DNA for the CDR3: TGCGCCAGCAGCTCTTCGACAGGGATTGCCGGGGAGCTGTTTTTT.

The chain is built from TRBV4-3 and TRBJ2-1; 7 positions match TRBD2. V was pared by 0 bases and J by 4 bases, with 3 bases of the junction left unmatched. The CDR3 totals 15 residues. Germline V gene lookup returns CDR1 LGHNA and CDR2 YSLEER. The CDR3 spells CASSQEAGNYNEQFF. DNA for the CDR3: TGCGCCAGCAGCCAAGAAGCGGGGAATTACAATGAGCAGTTCTTC.

The count of this clone is one. The chain carries TRBV11-2 and TRBJ2-5, with unresolved D. This CDR3 is 13 amino acids long. In germline, CDR1 is SGHAT, CDR2 FQNNGV. Trimming left V 5 bases short and J 7 bases short, with 14 bases between. The CDR3 is CASSPPQQWTQYF. In DNA, the CDR3 is TGTGCCAGCAGCCCCCCACAGCAGTGGACCCAGTACTTC.

This clone came up once. The V call is TRBV5-1, the J call TRBJ1-1, with 10 bases fitting TRBD1. Germline loops: CDR1 SGHRS, CDR2 YFSETQ. Trimming cost V 5 bases and J 4 bases; bases outside gene matches: 5. The CDR3 length is 14 residues. CDR3 DNA sequence: TGCGCCAGCAGGGGGGACAGGGGACCCACTGAAGCTTTCTTT. Translation gives CASRGDRGPTEAFF.

The chain has TRBV5-1 and TRBJ2-3, with 7 bases lining up with TRBD1. The CDR3 is made up of 14 amino acids. Germline V gene lookup returns CDR1 SGHRS and CDR2 YFSETQ. V lost 3 bases, J lost 2 bases, and 3 bases stayed unmatched. The CDR3 region is CASSSGQATDTQYF. The CDR3 bases are TGCGCCAGCAGCTCCGGACAGGCCACAGATACGCAGTATTTT.

This chain links TRBV11-2 with TRBJ2-3; the D is unclear. Per germline, CDR1 SGHAT and CDR2 FQNNGV. The CDR3 extends over 17 amino acids. Between the trimmed V and J ends, which lost 0 bases and 5 bases, there was a span of 18 bases. CDR3 nucleotide sequence: TGTGCCAGCAGCTTAGATAGAGGAATGACGCCGATAGATACGCAGTATTTT. This encodes CASSLDRGMTPIDTQYF.

The rearrangement joins TRBV2 to TRBJ2-7, with 9 bases that match TRBD1. V gave up 6 bases and J gave up 4 bases; unmatched junction bases: 7. The CDR3 covers 14 residues. CDR1 is SNHLY, CDR2 FYNNEI, per germline. CDR3 residues: CASRPGQGVYEQYF. The CDR3 region has the DNA TGTGCCAGCAGGCCGGGACAGGGAGTATACGAGCAGTACTTC. Complete variable domain (other parts from reference TRBV2 and TRBJ2-7): EPEVTQTPSHQVTQMGQEVILRCVPISNHLYFYWYRQILGQKVEFLVSFYNNEISEKSEIFDDQFSVERPDGSNFTLKIRSTKLEDSAMYFCASRPGQGVYEQYFGPGTRLTVT.

In regard to this clone: A read error may produce the germline difference seen at one junction end. This chain uses TRBV4-1 with TRBJ2-7, with TRBD2 identical over 7 bases. Germline values: CDR1 MGHRA, CDR2 YSYEKL. The CDR3 is 16 amino acids. The CDR3 protein is CASSQETPGGSRWPRF. The CDR3 region has the DNA TGCGCCAGCAGCCAAGAGACACCGGGAGGCAGCAGGTGGCCTCGTTTC.

In DNA form, the CDR3 reads TGTGCCAGCAGCAGGATAGGGGAGGAGACTGAAGCTTTCTTT. It yields the protein CASSRIGEETEAFF. This chain joins TRBV9 and TRBJ1-1; D possibly corresponds to TRBD1 (5 bases). Trimming stripped 4 bases from V and 5 bases from J, with 15 bases between. The CDR3 is 14 residues long. CDR1 is SGDLS and CDR2 is YYNGEE in the germline V gene.

J is TRBJ1-1 and V is TRBV7-8; the D is unclear. The V gene lost 6 bases and the J gene lost 2 bases, with 10 bases spanning the gap. The CDR3 extends over 13 amino acids. Germline V gene data show CDR1 as SGHVS and CDR2 as FQNEAQ. The CDR3 sequence is CASSSSSNTEAFF. DNA of the CDR3: TGTGCCAGCAGTTCCTCCTCCAACACTGAAGCTTTCTTT.

J is TRBJ1-3 and V is TRBV4-2, with a tentative D call TRBD1 (5 bases). The germline CDR1 and CDR2 sequences are LGHNA and YNFKEQ. This CDR3 has 16 residues. The V end lost 1 base, the J end lost 0 bases, and 10 bases lay between the germline ends. CDR3 DNA sequence: TGTGCCAGCAGCCAAGTGGGGGGGGACTCTGGAAACACCATATATTTT. Translating it yields CASSQVGGDSGNTIYF.

The chain is built from TRBV7-6 and TRBJ2-7; a weak D match, TRBD2 (6 bases). The CDR3 length is 15 residues. Germline lookup yields CDR1 SGHVS and CDR2 FNYEAQ. V was cut by 4 bases and J by 5 bases, with 18 bases left in between. This CDR3 reads CASSSGVGEVNEQYF. DNA of the CDR3: TGTGCCAGCAGCTCGGGGGTGGGTGAAGTAAACGAGCAGTACTTC.

The V call is TRBV7-3, the J call TRBJ1-2; D gene unclear. The CDR3 is 14 amino acids. The germline V gene encodes CDR1 SGHTA and CDR2 FQGTGA. Trimming removed 2 bases from V and 2 bases from J, with 9 bases in between. CDR3 nucleotides: TGTGCCAGCAGCTTAGAGGGTGCAAACTATGGCTACACCTTC. Its protein is CASSLEGANYGYTF.

The chain employs TRBV27 and TRBJ2-5; 7 bases map to TRBD2. CDR3 length: 14 residues. V dropped 3 bases and J dropped 2; count of bases not matched to a gene: 3. The germline gives CDR1 MNHEY, CDR2 SMNVEV (reference sequence). The CDR3 region has the DNA TGTGCCAGCAGTTTCCTTAGCGGGCAAGAGACCCAGTACTTC. Translation: CASSFLSGQETQYF.

The chain joins TRBV6-5 to TRBJ2-5; 10 nucleotides line up with TRBD2. Germline CDR1 is MNHEY and CDR2 is SVGAGI. The CDR3 spans 14 residues. The trim removed 6 bases at V and 5 bases at J, leaving 6 bases unmatched. The CDR3 nucleotides read TGTGCCAGCAGGCAAGGACTAGCGGTGGAGACCCAGTACTTC. This translates into CASRQGLAVETQYF.

The genes are TRBV5-4 and TRBJ1-1; D unresolved. This CDR3 region has 15 residues. Trimming stripped 2 bases from V and 0 bases from J, with 11 bases between. CDR1 and CDR2 (germline): SGHNT, YYREEE (reference sequence). Written as DNA, the CDR3 is TGTGCCAGCAGCTTAGAACCTCACTTGAACACTGAAGCTTTCTTT. Residues: CASSLEPHLNTEAFF.

The V call is TRBV10-3, the J call TRBJ1-2, with TRBD1 matching 12 bases. The trim removed 6 bases at V and 7 bases at J, leaving 15 bases unmatched. The germline gives CDR1 ENHRY, CDR2 SYGVKD. The CDR3 runs to 17 residues. As DNA, the CDR3 is TGTGCCATCAGGCCCAAAACTCCGGGACAGGGGGCGAGTGGCTACACCTTC. Its translation is CAIRPKTPGQGASGYTF.

This chain links TRBV30 with TRBJ1-1, with D possibly matching TRBD1 (6 bases). V was cut by 5 bases and J by 8 bases, with 12 bases left in between. The CDR3 totals 11 residues. Germline CDR1 reads GTSNPN; CDR2 reads SVGIG (reference sequence). Here the CDR3 reads CAWGRDKEAFF. In DNA, the CDR3 is TGTGCCTGGGGCCGGGACAAGGAAGCTTTCTTT.

J is TRBJ2-3 and V is TRBV6-4; D possibly corresponds to TRBD1 (5 bases). The CDR3 has 14 amino acids. The germline gives CDR1 MRHNA, CDR2 SNTAGT. The V end was cut by 6 bases, the J end by 4 bases, with 14 bases between. The chain's CDR3 is CASSAKGEADTQYF. The DNA of the CDR3 is TGTGCCAGCAGCGCGAAAGGGGAAGCAGATACGCAGTATTTT.